The 31 T cell receptor beta chains below were found in one sample sequenced in a study of radiation and T cells in renal cell carcinoma. Stated time point: baseline pretreatment blood. Treatment noted: 15 Gy SBRT to primary tumor, nephrectomy 4 weeks later. The table came from immunoSEQ multiplex PCR; TCRdb's copy has only in-frame clones and leaves some out. This table holds about 130,000 clones, 70% to 90% found once. The material was blood, obtained from a patient whose treatment included radiotherapy and nephrectomy. Receptors originate from a woman aged 50 to 65 with renal cell carcinoma.

The chain combines TRBV10-3 with TRBJ1-2; TRBD1 matches at 12 bases. Unmatched junction bases numbered 7, after V lost 0 bases and J lost 5 bases. Germline V gene lookup returns CDR1 ENHRY and CDR2 SYGVKD. This CDR3 contains 17 residues. The CDR3 DNA follows: TGTGCCATCAGTGAGTCCGGGACAGGGGGCACGGTGTATGGCTACACCTTC. This codes for CAISESGTGGTVYGYTF.

This clone was seen a handful of times. The J gene is TRBJ1-1, the V gene TRBV9; maybe TRBD1 (5 bases). Germline V gene sequence: CDR1 SGDLS, CDR2 YYNGEE. The V end was cut by 0 bases, the J end by 0 bases, with 6 bases between. This CDR3 is built from 14 residues. CDR3 sequence reads: CASSVEGMNTEAFF. For the CDR3, the DNA is TGTGCCAGCAGCGTAGAGGGGATGAACACTGAAGCTTTCTTT.

This clone was observed once. The CDR3 loop reads CASSSTGDRNTGELFF. For the CDR3, the DNA is TGTGCCAGCAGCTCTACAGGGGACCGTAACACCGGGGAGCTGTTTTTT. V gene TRBV5-5 combines with J gene TRBJ2-2, with 7 bases identical to TRBD1. This CDR3 region has 16 residues. The J segment lost 2 bases and the V segment lost 3 bases, leaving 7 bases of the junction unmatched. Germline CDR1 and CDR2: SGHKS and YYEKEE (reference sequence).

V gene TRBV5-4 combines with J gene TRBJ1-2; tentative D call: TRBD1 (6 bases). V lost 3 bases and J 3 bases, leaving 24 bases between the germline ends. This CDR3 is built from 18 residues. In germline, CDR1 is SGHNT, CDR2 YYREEE (reference sequence). The CDR3: CASSSGLGHPGRDYGYTF. The CDR3 DNA reads TGTGCCAGCAGCTCAGGGCTGGGACATCCGGGGAGGGACTATGGCTACACCTTC.

The V gene is TRBV7-6, the J gene TRBJ2-3; a weak D match, TRBD2 (7 bases). V was pared by 6 bases and J by 3 bases, with 19 bases between. In germline, CDR1 is SGHVS, CDR2 FNYEAQ. The CDR3 contains 16 residues. CDR3 sequence (DNA): TGTGCCAGCAGTCCCTCGTCGCGGGGGCGGACAGATACGCAGTATTTT. This codes for CASSPSSRGRTDTQYF.

This clone was picked up one time. Other DNA variants within this sample encode the same CDR3. The chain combines TRBV6-5 with TRBJ1-1; 8 bases are shared with TRBD1. This CDR3 is 14 amino acids long. V trimming: 9 bases; J trimming: 1 base; junction bases outside the gene matches: 7. Germline V gene lookup returns CDR1 MNHEY and CDR2 SVGAGI. The CDR3 here is CASNRQGPNTEAFF. The CDR3 region has the DNA TGTGCCAGTAACAGACAGGGGCCGAACACTGAAGCTTTCTTT.

Only a few counts were recorded for this clone. The chain employs TRBV15 and TRBJ2-3; possibly TRBD1 for D (6 bases). This CDR3 has 17 residues. Per germline, CDR1 LNHNV and CDR2 YYDKDF (reference sequence). Trimming pared 1 base from V and 5 bases from J, leaving 19 bases between. The CDR3 here is CATSRGPIWTELDTQYF. Here the CDR3 DNA reads TGTGCCACCAGCAGAGGGCCGATCTGGACAGAATTAGATACGCAGTATTTT.

J is TRBJ2-7 and V is TRBV6-5, with D unresolved. V lost 0 bases and J lost 9, with 15 bases in between. Germline values: CDR1 MNHEY, CDR2 SVGAGI. The CDR3 sequence is 14 residues long. For the CDR3, the DNA is TGTGCCAGCAGTTACTCGACCCGGTCTACGGGGCAGTACTTC. Protein sequence: CASSYSTRSTGQYF.

The chain has TRBV2 and TRBJ2-2, with D uncertain. This CDR3 has 12 amino acids. Germline V gene data show CDR1 as SNHLY and CDR2 as FYNNEI. The ends were cut back, 4 bases at V and 4 bases at J, with 4 bases in the middle. Written as DNA, the CDR3 is TGTGCCAGCAGTGTCATCACCGGGGAGCTGTTTTTT. The encoded protein is CASSVITGELFF. Full variable domain (rest looked up from reference TRBV2 and TRBJ2-2): EPEVTQTPSHQVTQMGQEVILRCVPISNHLYFYWYRQILGQKVEFLVSFYNNEISEKSEIFDDQFSVERPDGSNFTLKIRSTKLEDSAMYFCASSVITGELFFGEGSRLTVL.

The rearrangement links TRBV4-3 to TRBJ1-3, with unresolved D. V was shortened by 1 base and J by 0 bases, with 16 bases between the two germline ends. The germline CDR1 and CDR2 sequences are LGHNA and YSLEER. CDR3 length: 18 amino acids. CDR3 sequence (DNA): TGCGCCAGCAGCCAAGTCGGGTCTGAAGGTATCTCTGGAAACACCATATATTTT. It specifies CASSQVGSEGISGNTIYF.

This chain connects TRBV10-2 to TRBJ1-5; tentative D call: TRBD1 (5 bases). The CDR3 loop spans 14 amino acids. Germline V gene sequence: CDR1 WSHSY, CDR2 SAAADI. V was shortened by 9 bases and J by 2 bases, with 14 bases between the two germline ends. In DNA, the CDR3 is TGCGCCAGTACGGAGGGGTGGGGCAATCAGCCCCAGCATTTT. The encoded protein is CASTEGWGNQPQHF.

A single count supports this clone. The chain has TRBV19 and TRBJ1-2; possible D gene TRBD1, 6 bases. Trimming left V 3 bases short and J 4 bases short, with 12 bases between. CDR3 length: 14 residues. CDR1 LNHDA and CDR2 SQIVND come from the germline V gene (reference sequence). CDR3 loop: CASSINRVAYGYTF. CDR3 bases: TGTGCCAGTAGTATTAACAGGGTGGCCTATGGCTACACCTTC.

Turning to this clone: The CDR3 carries no conserved terminal phenylalanine or tryptophan, so it likely arises from a read error. The V call is TRBV5-1, the J call TRBJ2-7; D perhaps matches TRBD1 (6 bases). The length of the CDR3 is 13 residues. In germline, CDR1 is SGHRS, CDR2 YFSETQ. Trimming stripped 4 bases from V and 3 bases from J, with 11 bases between. CDR3 sequence reads: CASSIGQFYEQYL. CDR3 DNA: TGCGCCAGCAGCATTGGACAGTTCTACGAGCAGTACCTC.

The rearrangement uses TRBV18 and TRBJ1-5; D gene uncertain. Between the trimmed V and J ends, which lost 5 bases and 2 bases, there was a span of 13 bases. Germline V gene lookup returns CDR1 KGHSH and CDR2 LQKENI. The CDR3 runs 15 residues. CDR3 coding DNA: TGTGCCAGCTCAGCCCAAGGTCAGGGCAATCAGCCCCAGCATTTT. Its translation: CASSAQGQGNQPQHF.

This chain joins TRBV7-9 and TRBJ2-1; the D is unclear. Germline values: CDR1 SEHNR, CDR2 FQNEAQ (reference sequence). CDR3 length: 12 residues. Trimming cost V 6 bases and J 10 bases, with 13 bases left between them. The CDR3 DNA follows: TGTGCCAGCAGTTATTGGGGATGGGAGCAGTTCTTC. It encodes CASSYWGWEQFF.

This sequence joins TRBV5-1 and TRBJ2-6; D gene unclear. V was clipped by 2 bases and J by 0 bases, with 3 bases between them. The CDR3 sequence is 14 residues long. Germline CDR1 SGHRS, CDR2 YFSETQ. DNA of the CDR3: TGCGCCAGCAGCTTCAACTCTGGGGCCAACGTCCTGACTTTC. This gives the protein CASSFNSGANVLTF.

The V call is TRBV30, the J call TRBJ2-7; D remains ambiguous. From germline, CDR1 is GTSNPN and CDR2 SVGIG (reference sequence). The CDR3 is made up of 12 amino acids. Trimming took off 2 bases at V and 5 bases at J, with 10 bases between the two ends. CDR3 protein: CAWSRGLHEQYF. In nucleotides, the CDR3 is TGTGCCTGGAGTCGAGGCCTCCACGAGCAGTACTTC. The full variable domain, rest sourced from reference TRBV30 and TRBJ2-7, is SQTIHQWPATLVQPVGSPLSLECTVEGTSNPNLYWYRQAAGRGLQLLFYSVGIGQISSEVPQNLSASRPQDRQFILSSKKLLLSDSGFYLCAWSRGLHEQYFGPGTRLTVT.

The gene calls are TRBV4-2 and TRBJ2-7; no firm D call. V was clipped by 0 bases and J by 3 bases, with 27 bases between them. This CDR3 has 20 residues. The germline gives CDR1 LGHNA, CDR2 YNFKEQ. CDR3: CASSQDPIRSGSSDNYEQYF. In DNA form, the CDR3 reads TGTGCCAGCAGCCAAGACCCGATCCGCTCCGGGTCCTCAGACAACTACGAGCAGTACTTC.

The rearrangement joins TRBV5-8 to TRBJ1-6; D is possibly TRBD1 (5 bases). V was shortened by 4 bases and J by 0 bases, with 14 bases between the two germline ends. Germline values: CDR1 SGHTS, CDR2 YDEGEE. The CDR3 covers 17 residues. CDR3: CASSKPRGSSYNSPLHF. The CDR3, as DNA: TGTGCCAGCAGCAAACCTCGGGGGAGCTCCTATAATTCACCCCTCCACTTT.

The chain couples TRBV9 to TRBJ2-1; 7 nucleotides align to TRBD2. Trimming removed 0 bases from V and 2 bases from J; junction bases left unmatched: 2. This CDR3 contains 15 residues. CDR1 is SGDLS and CDR2 is YYNGEE in the germline V gene. The CDR3 protein is CASSVDAGAYNEQFF. Written as DNA, the CDR3 is TGTGCCAGCAGCGTAGATGCGGGGGCCTACAATGAGCAGTTCTTC.

V and J are TRBV29-1 and TRBJ1-2; D is possibly TRBD1 (6 bases). The CDR3 sequence is 14 residues long. Trimming took 5 bases from V and 3 from J, leaving 16 bases between them. Germline V gene data show CDR1 as SQVTM and CDR2 as ANQGSEA. The CDR3 nucleotides are TGCAGCGTTAAAAGACAGGCTCAGGACTATGGCTACACCTTC. It codes for CSVKRQAQDYGYTF.

The V call is TRBV7-2, the J call TRBJ1-6; 9 bases fit TRBD1. Germline V CDR1 and CDR2: SGHTA, FQGNSA. This CDR3 region has 16 residues. V dropped 6 bases and J dropped 2; count of bases not matched to a gene: 5. The CDR3 reads CASRSGQGPYNSPLHF. The CDR3 DNA reads TGTGCCAGCAGGTCCGGACAGGGGCCCTATAATTCACCCCTCCACTTT.

This chain uses TRBV6-6 with TRBJ2-1; TRBD2 matches at 9 bases. The CDR3 extends over 14 amino acids. V was clipped by 6 bases and J by 6 bases; unmatched bases: 6. Germline V lookup: CDR1 MNHNY, CDR2 SVGAGI (reference sequence). The CDR3 loop is CASSPGLASNEQFF. CDR3 nucleotide sequence: TGTGCCAGCAGCCCGGGACTAGCTTCCAATGAGCAGTTCTTC.

The chain combines TRBV9 with TRBJ2-5; D gene unclear. The CDR3 loop spans 14 amino acids. Germline V gene data show CDR1 as SGDLS and CDR2 as YYNGEE. V gave up 0 bases and J gave up 5 bases, with 11 bases separating them. CDR3 loop: CASSVDGVPETQYF. CDR3 in DNA: TGTGCCAGCAGCGTAGATGGAGTCCCCGAGACCCAGTACTTC.

The V and J genes are TRBV4-1 and TRBJ2-1; D is ambiguous. Germline V lookup: CDR1 MGHRA, CDR2 YSYEKL. The CDR3 extends over 20 amino acids. The V gene lost 4 bases and the J gene lost 2 bases, with 27 bases spanning the gap. The CDR3 spells CASSRVLSTPGRLTYNEQFF. As DNA, the CDR3 is TGCGCCAGCAGCCGGGTTCTTTCAACCCCAGGACGATTAACCTACAATGAGCAGTTCTTC.

The CDR3 region has the DNA TGTGCCAGCAGCCCCCAGTATACGGGTGGCTACACCTTC. Residues: CASSPQYTGGYTF. The rearrangement uses TRBV9 and TRBJ1-2; D gene uncertain. V lost 4 bases and J lost 7, with 14 bases in between. CDR1 and CDR2 from the germline V gene are SGDLS and YYNGEE. This CDR3 spans 13 amino acids.

This chain links TRBV29-1 with TRBJ2-2; 7 nucleotides line up with TRBD2. There are 13 residues in the CDR3. CDR1 SQVTM and CDR2 ANQGSEA come from the germline V gene. Trimming removed 3 bases from V and 4 bases from J; junction bases left unmatched: 2. This CDR3 is CSVELAGTGELFF. DNA of the CDR3: TGCAGCGTTGAGTTAGCGGGCACCGGGGAGCTGTTTTTT.

The J gene is TRBJ2-3, the V gene TRBV5-1; TRBD1 aligns across 7 bases. The V segment lost 5 bases and the J segment 3 bases; nucleotides outside the gene matches: 6. The CDR3 contains 14 residues. Germline-derived CDR1 and CDR2 are SGHRS and YFSETQ. The CDR3 DNA follows: TGCGCCAGCAGAAGGAACAGGGGTACAGATACGCAGTATTTT. Translation: CASRRNRGTDTQYF. The full variable domain, completed using reference TRBV5-1 and TRBJ2-3, is KAGVTQTPRYLIKTRGQQVTLSCSPISGHRSVSWYQQTPGQGLQFLFEYFSETQRNKGNFPGRFSGRQFSNSRSEMNVSTLELGDSALYLCASRRNRGTDTQYFGPGTRLTVL.

The rearrangement uses TRBV9 and TRBJ2-1, with 11 bases fitting TRBD1. Trimming removed 4 bases from V and 5 bases from J; junction bases left unmatched: 11. CDR3 size: 17 residues. Germline assignment: CDR1 SGDLS and CDR2 YYNGEE. Written as DNA, the CDR3 is TGTGCCAGCAGCACTCGGGACAGGGGGTACAGAAACAATGAGCAGTTCTTC. Translation: CASSTRDRGYRNNEQFF.

The chain employs TRBV5-1 and TRBJ2-2; tentatively, D is TRBD2 (6 bases). This CDR3 is built from 15 residues. V was shortened by 4 bases and J by 1 base, with 11 bases between the two germline ends. In germline, CDR1 is SGHRS, CDR2 YFSETQ. DNA of the CDR3: TGCGCCAGCAGCCCCGCGGGAAAGAACACCGGGGAGCTGTTTTTT. Protein sequence: CASSPAGKNTGELFF. Full variable domain (missing parts from reference TRBV5-1 and TRBJ2-2): KAGVTQTPRYLIKTRGQQVTLSCSPISGHRSVSWYQQTPGQGLQFLFEYFSETQRNKGNFPGRFSGRQFSNSRSEMNVSTLELGDSALYLCASSPAGKNTGELFFGEGSRLTVL.

J is TRBJ1-4 and V is TRBV18; tentative D call: TRBD1 (5 bases). CDR1 KGHSH and CDR2 LQKENI come from the germline V gene. V was clipped by 0 bases and J by 5 bases, with 10 bases between them. The CDR3 is made up of 15 amino acids. For the CDR3, the DNA is TGTGCCAGCTCACCACCGGCCAGGGCAAATGAAAAACTGTTTTTT. It codes for CASSPPARANEKLFF.